This T cell receptor (beta chain) came from a study of blood T cell repertoires in COVID-19. Germline V lookup: CDR1 MNHEY, CDR2 SMNVEV (reference sequence). The V and J ends lost 1 base and 3 bases, in that order; junction bases with no gene match: 4. This CDR3 spans 15 amino acids. The repertoire was sequenced with immunoSEQ multiplex PCR; TCRdb's copy has only in-frame clones and lacks some. The sample gives about 95,000 clones, 81% of which show up once; around 27% is in the top ten. The sample holds a few counts of this clone. The receptor was isolated from a man older than 75 with active or convalescent COVID-19. The chain recombines TRBV27 with TRBJ2-7, with 9 bases identical to TRBD2. Sample: peripheral blood. The CDR3 reads CASSLFPSGNYEQYF. The CDR3 DNA reads TGTGCCAGCAGTTTATTTCCTAGCGGGAACTACGAGCAGTACTTC.